The 31 T cell receptor beta chains in this list originate from one sample, sequenced in a study of beta chain features in type 1 diabetes. General study points: TCRB CDR3s were moderately but significantly shorter in Type 1 diabetes patients in all four CD4+ subsets.

The antigens of these receptors remain unknown. Of the isolated RNA, all was reverse transcribed, and so the sequenced material was expressed TCRB transcripts. Sequencing was performed with immunoSEQ multiplex PCR; in TCRdb, only in-frame clones are kept and a portion is missing. The repertoire consists of some 240,000 clones, with 16% occurring once and the leading ten covering approximately 0.087%. Material for sequencing was naive CD4+ T cells from blood. The receptor source for this set is a young man with type 1 diabetes.

The chain has TRBV14 and TRBJ2-5, with D possibly matching TRBD2 (6 bases). V was cut by 0 bases and J by 8 bases, with 16 bases left in between. Germline values: CDR1 SGHDN, CDR2 FVKESK. The CDR3 has 15 amino acids. This CDR3 is CASSQEWEVEVTQYF. CDR3 DNA: TGTGCCAGCAGCCAAGAATGGGAGGTAGAGGTAACCCAGTACTTC.

The chain couples TRBV29-1 to TRBJ1-1; no clear D. Trimming stripped 7 bases from V and 4 bases from J, with 19 bases between. CDR1 and CDR2 (germline): SQVTM, ANQGSEA. This CDR3 region has 14 residues. In DNA, the CDR3 is TGCAGCGGCGCCTTTAACTCACGAATCACTGAAGCTTTCTTT. Translated, it gives CSGAFNSRITEAFF.

This clone occurred a few times. The chain recombines TRBV14 with TRBJ2-2, with D perhaps given as TRBD1 or TRBD2 (5 bases each). The CDR3 spans 12 residues. Trimming stripped 11 bases from V and 4 bases from J, with 11 bases between. The germline gives CDR1 SGHDN, CDR2 FVKESK. DNA for the CDR3: TGTGCCTCTAGAGGGGTCACCGGGGAGCTGTTTTTT. As protein: CASRGVTGELFF.

This clone was detected a few times. This chain uses TRBV4-3 with TRBJ2-1, with 7 bases that match TRBD1. The V and J ends lost 1 base and 1 base, in that order; junction bases with no gene match: 4. CDR1 and CDR2 from the germline V gene are LGHNA and YSLEER. The CDR3 runs 16 residues. CDR3 amino acids: CASSQVTGASYNEQFF. The CDR3 nucleotides read TGCGCCAGCAGCCAAGTAACAGGGGCGTCCTACAATGAGCAGTTCTTC.

This clone has only a few counts. The chain has TRBV9 and TRBJ1-5; a possible D gene is TRBD1 (6 bases). The CDR3 extends over 14 amino acids. V was pared by 2 bases and J by 1 base, with 7 bases between. The V gene's germline CDR1 is SGDLS and CDR2 YYNGEE. The CDR3 DNA follows: TGTGCCAGCAGCGTTACAGGGAGCAATCAGCCCCAGCATTTT. Its translation is CASSVTGSNQPQHF.

The chain uses TRBV7-9 and TRBJ2-1; 8 bases are shared with TRBD2. The CDR3 is made up of 15 amino acids. The J segment lost 0 bases and the V segment lost 6 bases, leaving 4 bases of the junction unmatched. Germline V gene sequence: CDR1 SEHNR, CDR2 FQNEAQ (reference sequence). The CDR3 DNA is TGTGCCAGCAGGTTTAGCGGGAACTCCTACAATGAGCAGTTCTTC. It translates to CASRFSGNSYNEQFF.

This clone occurred a few times. This chain uses TRBV29-1 with TRBJ2-3; unclear D gene. With 5 bases removed from V and 2 bases from J, the gap between germline ends came to 14 bases. This CDR3 is built from 14 residues. Germline V gene data show CDR1 as SQVTM and CDR2 as ANQGSEA. The DNA for the CDR3 is TGCAGCGTTAGGCGTGGCCGCTTCACAGATACGCAGTATTTT. Translation: CSVRRGRFTDTQYF.

The chain links TRBV28 to TRBJ2-1; 11 bases match TRBD2. The trim removed 9 bases at V and 7 bases at J, leaving 2 bases unmatched. In germline, CDR1 is MDHEN, CDR2 SYDVKM. The CDR3 runs 12 residues. The CDR3 is CASTSGRNEQFF. CDR3 nucleotides: TGTGCCAGTACTAGCGGGAGAAATGAGCAGTTCTTC.

This clone occurred a few times. V is TRBV10-3 and J is TRBJ1-1; D is unresolved. The germline V gene has CDR1 ENHRY and CDR2 SYGVKD. This CDR3 spans 13 amino acids. V lost 4 bases, J lost 2 bases, and 8 bases lay in between. The CDR3 reads CAISAQSNTEAFF. The CDR3 nucleotides read TGTGCCATCAGTGCACAGTCCAACACTGAAGCTTTCTTT.

The rearrangement links TRBV29-1 to TRBJ2-7; 7 nucleotides agree with TRBD1. CDR1 is SQVTM and CDR2 is ANQGSEA in the germline V gene. The J segment lost 6 bases and the V segment lost 5 bases, leaving 13 bases of the junction unmatched. The CDR3 extends over 14 amino acids. The CDR3 region has the DNA TGCAGCGTTCGATCCGGGACAGTCCCCTCCGAGCAGTACTTC. The encoded protein is CSVRSGTVPSEQYF.

This clone was counted between two and nine times. The J gene is TRBJ2-3, the V gene TRBV14; D is uncertain. Germline values: CDR1 SGHDN, CDR2 FVKESK. The CDR3 contains 15 residues. V was trimmed by 1 base and J by 3 bases, leaving 11 bases between them. The CDR3 sequence is CASSQGVMGTDTQYF. The DNA of the CDR3 is TGTGCCAGCAGCCAAGGAGTTATGGGGACAGATACGCAGTATTTT.

The V and J genes are TRBV13 and TRBJ2-7; D perhaps matches TRBD1 (6 bases). The CDR3 consists of 14 residues. Trimming shortened V by 2 bases and J by 6 bases, and 14 bases separated the two germline ends. In germline, CDR1 is PRHDT, CDR2 FYEKMQ (reference sequence). This CDR3 is CASSLKRTAREQYF. Written as DNA, the CDR3 is TGTGCCAGCAGCTTAAAGAGGACAGCTCGCGAGCAGTACTTC.

The chain links TRBV7-9 to TRBJ2-5; 9 nucleotides align to TRBD1. The germline CDR1 and CDR2 sequences are SEHNR and FQNEAQ (reference sequence). The length of the CDR3 is 15 residues. Germline trimming cut 3 bases from V and 2 bases from J; bases unmatched to any gene: 4. CDR3 sequence reads: CASSLGQGTQETQYF. CDR3 bases: TGTGCCAGCAGCTTGGGACAGGGCACGCAAGAGACCCAGTACTTC.

This clone came up a few times. The chain couples TRBV25-1 to TRBJ2-7; 9 positions match TRBD1. V lost 1 base and J lost 3; bases outside the gene matches: 1. Germline V lookup: CDR1 MGHDK, CDR2 SYGVNS. The CDR3 spans 14 residues. CDR3 region: CASSEWGQGYEQYF. The CDR3 DNA reads TGTGCCAGCAGTGAATGGGGACAGGGCTACGAGCAGTACTTC.

The chain combines TRBV14 with TRBJ2-4; TRBD2 aligns across 7 bases. With 0 bases clipped from V and 9 bases from J, the junction kept 2 bases outside the gene matches. The CDR3 is 13 amino acids. CDR1 is SGHDN and CDR2 is FVKESK in the germline V gene. The CDR3 region has the DNA TGTGCCAGCAGCCAAGAAGGCGGGGGCATTCAGTACTTC. The encoded protein is CASSQEGGGIQYF.

The V and J genes are TRBV7-9 and TRBJ1-2, with D perhaps TRBD1 (6 bases). This CDR3 has 15 amino acids. CDR1 SEHNR and CDR2 FQNEAQ come from the germline V gene (reference sequence). V was pared by 7 bases and J by 2 bases, with 17 bases between. The CDR3 loop is CASTEGSQGNYGYTF. CDR3 DNA sequence: TGTGCCAGCACCGAAGGCAGTCAGGGGAACTATGGCTACACCTTC.

The chain joins TRBV25-1 to TRBJ2-7, with 14 bases aligning to TRBD2. The length of the CDR3 is 16 residues. Looked up from germline, CDR1 is MGHDK and CDR2 is SYGVNS. V shed 4 bases, J shed 3 bases, and the junction held 5 bases outside the gene matches. For the CDR3, the DNA is TGTGCCAGCAGTGGAATTGGGACTAGCGGGGGCTACGAGCAGTACTTC. This codes for CASSGIGTSGGYEQYF.

The chain recombines TRBV5-1 with TRBJ2-3, with 7 bases identical to TRBD1. V dropped 4 bases and J dropped 0; count of bases not matched to a gene: 2. The V gene's germline CDR1 is SGHRS and CDR2 YFSETQ. The CDR3 is made up of 14 amino acids. The CDR3 reads CASSQGDSTDTQYF. The CDR3, as DNA: TGCGCCAGCAGCCAGGGGGACAGCACAGATACGCAGTATTTT. The full variable domain, rest sourced from reference TRBV5-1 and TRBJ2-3, is KAGVTQTPRYLIKTRGQQVTLSCSPISGHRSVSWYQQTPGQGLQFLFEYFSETQRNKGNFPGRFSGRQFSNSRSEMNVSTLELGDSALYLCASSQGDSTDTQYFGPGTRLTVL.

This clone was recorded a few times. The chain couples TRBV29-1 to TRBJ1-4; the match to TRBD1 covers 9 bases. After removal of 4 bases from V and 8 bases from J, the junction contained 5 bases not matched to a gene. Looked up from germline, CDR1 is SQVTM and CDR2 is ANQGSEA. The CDR3 extends over 13 amino acids. The CDR3 sequence: CSVAHRGHEKLFF. CDR3 in DNA: TGCAGCGTTGCGCACAGGGGGCACGAAAAACTGTTTTTT.

Note on this clone: This same CDR3 is encoded by further DNA sequences in the sample. The chain combines TRBV25-1 with TRBJ2-7; 9 nucleotides align to TRBD1. V lost 5 bases and J lost 2; bases outside the gene matches: 1. The length of the CDR3 is 13 residues. The germline V gene encodes CDR1 MGHDK and CDR2 SYGVNS. CDR3 coding DNA: TGTGCCAGCAGTAGACAGGGGGCCTACGAGCAGTACTTC. This translates into CASSRQGAYEQYF.

This clone was observed a handful of times. V and J are TRBV30 and TRBJ1-5; 7 bases fit TRBD1. V lost 8 bases, J lost 6 bases, and 10 bases stayed unmatched. The V gene's germline CDR1 is GTSNPN and CDR2 SVGIG (reference sequence). This CDR3 has 13 residues. CDR3 DNA sequence: TGTGCCGTCGACAGGGTTGCAGGTCAGCCCCAGCATTTT. This sequence encodes CAVDRVAGQPQHF.

This sequence joins TRBV29-1 and TRBJ1-2; the D is unclear. Germline V lookup: CDR1 SQVTM, CDR2 ANQGSEA. Between the trimmed V and J ends, which lost 2 bases and 8 bases, there was a span of 15 bases. The CDR3 is made up of 13 amino acids. The CDR3 loop is CSVEPATRRGYTF. The CDR3 coding sequence is TGCAGCGTTGAACCGGCGACCCGAAGGGGCTACACCTTC.

The gene calls are TRBV7-9 and TRBJ2-5; 7 bases match TRBD1. CDR1 is SEHNR and CDR2 is FQNEAQ in the germline V gene (reference sequence). The CDR3 runs to 16 residues. Trimming at V came to 2 bases and at J to 5 bases, leaving 11 bases not matched to a gene. The CDR3 region has the DNA TGTGCCAGCAGCTTACTGGGGGTGACAGGGTCGGAGACCCAGTACTTC. This codes for CASSLLGVTGSETQYF. The full variable domain, with the rest looked up from reference TRBV7-9 and TRBJ2-5, is DTGVSQNPRHKITKRGQNVTFRCDPISEHNRLYWYRQTLGQGPEFLTYFQNEAQLEKSRLLSDRFSAERPKGSFSTLEIQRTEQGDSAMYLCASSLLGVTGSETQYFGPGTRLLVL.

The gene calls are TRBV30 and TRBJ2-2; no definite D call. V lost 0 bases to trimming and J lost 1 base, with 6 bases between them. CDR1 and CDR2 from the germline V gene are GTSNPN and SVGIG (reference sequence). There are 14 residues in the CDR3. CDR3 region: CAWSVRMNTGELFF. Written as DNA, the CDR3 is TGTGCCTGGAGTGTACGGATGAACACCGGGGAGCTGTTTTTT. The variable domain in full, completed from reference TRBV30 and TRBJ2-2, reads SQTIHQWPATLVQPVGSPLSLECTVEGTSNPNLYWYRQAAGRGLQLLFYSVGIGQISSEVPQNLSASRPQDRQFILSSKKLLLSDSGFYLCAWSVRMNTGELFFGEGSRLTVL.

This chain connects TRBV9 to TRBJ2-1; D call uncertain. Trimming removed 4 bases at V and 10 bases at J, with 15 bases between. The germline V gene encodes CDR1 SGDLS and CDR2 YYNGEE. The CDR3 spans 13 residues. The CDR3 DNA reads as TGTGCCAGCAGCCCCTGGGCGAGCAGCGAGCAGTTCTTC. Its protein is CASSPWASSEQFF.

The V call is TRBV7-2, the J call TRBJ2-5; 7 bases line up with TRBD1. The CDR3 is 17 residues long. V lost 5 bases, J lost 6 bases, and 18 bases stayed unmatched. The germline V gene encodes CDR1 SGHTA and CDR2 FQGNSA. The CDR3 spells CASSPPRQGGTNQTQYF. CDR3 coding DNA: TGTGCCAGCAGCCCTCCTCGACAGGGCGGAACGAATCAGACCCAGTACTTC.

This chain links TRBV10-2 with TRBJ2-7; 9 bases fit TRBD1. This CDR3 spans 14 amino acids. Trimming at V came to 6 bases and at J to 5 bases, leaving 8 bases not matched to a gene. CDR1 and CDR2 from the germline V gene are WSHSY and SAAADI. This chain's CDR3 is CASRSRTGVNEQYF. The CDR3 nucleotides read TGCGCCAGCAGGTCGAGGACAGGGGTCAACGAGCAGTACTTC.

This clone was observed a few times. The V call is TRBV15, the J call TRBJ2-1, with no clear D. Trimming took 0 bases from V and 5 from J, leaving 8 bases between them. The germline gives CDR1 LNHNV, CDR2 YYDKDF (reference sequence). CDR3 size: 14 residues. CDR3 coding DNA: TGTGCCACCAGCAGAGATAGGGTGAACAATGAGCAGTTCTTC. Translation: CATSRDRVNNEQFF. The variable domain in full, completed from reference TRBV15 and TRBJ2-1, reads DAMVIQNPRYQVTQFGKPVTLSCSQTLNHNVMYWYQQKSSQAPKLLFHYYDKDFNNEADTPDNFQSRRPNTSFCFLDIRSPGLGDTAMYLCATSRDRVNNEQFFGPGTRLTVL.

The chain employs TRBV29-1 and TRBJ2-1, with 11 bases identical to TRBD2. The CDR3 runs to 15 residues. Germline lookup yields CDR1 SQVTM and CDR2 ANQGSEA. V was clipped by 7 bases and J by 0 bases; unmatched bases: 5. For the CDR3, the DNA is TGCAGCGGGGGACTAGCGGTTAGCTCCTACAATGAGCAGTTCTTC. Translating gives CSGGLAVSSYNEQFF.

This clone has only a few counts. The gene calls are TRBV28 and TRBJ2-5; 9 bases map to TRBD1. Germline CDR1 MDHEN, CDR2 SYDVKM. CDR3 size: 14 residues. Losses at the gene ends were 5 bases for V and 5 bases for J; bases not matched to a gene: 6. CDR3 protein: CASSRTGDRETQYF. Here the CDR3 DNA reads TGTGCCAGCAGTCGGACAGGGGATCGGGAGACCCAGTACTTC. The complete variable domain, with remaining parts taken from reference TRBV28 and TRBJ2-5, reads DVKVTQSSRYLVKRTGEKVFLECVQDMDHENMFWYRQDPGLGLRLIYFSYDVKMKEKGDIPEGYSVSREKKERFSLILESASTNQTSMYLCASSRTGDRETQYFGPGTRLLVL.

This chain joins TRBV4-3 and TRBJ2-5; possibly TRBD2 for D (7 bases). The CDR3 consists of 16 residues. V shed 0 bases and J shed 0 bases, with 11 bases lying between them. Germline V gene lookup returns CDR1 LGHNA and CDR2 YSLEER. The CDR3 here is CASSQDGRGNQETQYF. CDR3 bases: TGCGCCAGCAGCCAAGATGGGAGGGGGAACCAAGAGACCCAGTACTTC.